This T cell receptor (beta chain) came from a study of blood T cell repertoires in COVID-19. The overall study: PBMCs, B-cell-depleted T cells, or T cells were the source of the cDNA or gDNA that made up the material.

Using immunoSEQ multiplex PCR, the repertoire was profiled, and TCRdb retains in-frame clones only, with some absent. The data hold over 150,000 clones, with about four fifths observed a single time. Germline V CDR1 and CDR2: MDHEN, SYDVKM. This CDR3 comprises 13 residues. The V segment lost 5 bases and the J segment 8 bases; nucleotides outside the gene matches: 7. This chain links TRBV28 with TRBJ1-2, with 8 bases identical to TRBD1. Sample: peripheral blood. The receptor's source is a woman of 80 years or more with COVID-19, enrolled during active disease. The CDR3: CASSQQGVWGYTF. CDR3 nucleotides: TGTGCCAGCAGTCAACAGGGGGTCTGGGGCTACACCTTC.